Following are 10 T cell receptor beta chains from one sample sequenced in a study of T cells in Graves' hyperthyroidism and ophthalmopathy. Using RNA transcripts as the source, TCR beta CDR3 regions were amplified. The HTBI set primed first-round TCR CDR3 RT-PCR. In TCRdb, the multiplex PCR reads were re-called with MiXCR into one record per CDR3 protein. This repertoire shows hundreds of thousands of distinct CDR3 sequences, 14% to 15% found once; its top ten account for about 13%. The sequenced sample consisted of blood. All receptors derive from a man in his late teens or twenties with Graves' ophthalmopathy.

The chain couples TRBV2 to TRBJ2-1; TRBD1 matches at 9 bases. Germline V lookup: CDR1 SNHLY, CDR2 FYNNEI. The CDR3 sequence is 12 residues long. Germline trimming cut 11 bases from V and 9 bases from J; bases unmatched to any gene: 8. In DNA form, the CDR3 reads TGTGCCGGAGGGACAGGGTGGGCTGAGCAGTTCTTC. It translates to CAGGTGWAEQFF.

This clonotype was counted at least ten times. The rearrangement links TRBV11-1 to TRBJ2-6; D uncertain. The germline V gene encodes CDR1 SGHAT and CDR2 FQDESV (reference sequence). The CDR3 runs to 16 residues. Trimming cost V 3 bases and J 0 bases, with 9 bases left between them. The CDR3 here is CASSLSGSSGANVLTF. The CDR3 DNA sequence: TGTGCCAGCAGCTTGTCCGGGTCCTCTGGGGCCAACGTCCTGACTTTC. Supplemented by reference TRBV11-1 and TRBJ2-6, the full variable domain reads EAEVAQSPRYKITEKSQAVAFWCDPISGHATLYWYRQILGQGPELLVQFQDESVVDDSQLPKDRFSAERLKGVDSTLKIQPAELGDSAMYLCASSLSGSSGANVLTFGAGSRLTVL.

The table lists this clonotype with a few counts. The V and J genes are TRBV5-1 and TRBJ2-4; perhaps TRBD2 as D (5 bases). V was pared by 4 bases and J by 1 base, with 9 bases between. The CDR3 runs 14 residues. The germline V gene has CDR1 SGHRS and CDR2 YFSETQ. CDR3 amino acids: CASSPTGAKNIQYF. CDR3 bases: TGCGCCAGCAGCCCGACGGGGGCCAAAAACATTCAGTACTTC.

This clonotype was counted at least ten times. The chain combines TRBV6-1 with TRBJ1-2; D possibly corresponds to TRBD1 (6 bases). Germline V gene lookup returns CDR1 MNHNS and CDR2 SASEGT. The CDR3 consists of 15 residues. Trimming took 2 bases from V and 6 from J, leaving 16 bases between them. This chain's CDR3 is CASSELGRGTNGYTF. DNA of the CDR3: TGTGCCAGCAGTGAACTGGGCAGGGGAACGAATGGCTACACCTTC.

This clonotype was recorded at least ten times. The chain recombines TRBV6-1 with TRBJ1-2; D remains unclear. The CDR3 runs 13 residues. Germline values: CDR1 MNHNS, CDR2 SASEGT. Trimming shortened V by 7 bases and J by 0 bases, and 9 bases separated the two germline ends. The CDR3 bases are TGTGCCAGCACCGGTCTAGCTAACTATGGCTACACCTTC. It yields the protein CASTGLANYGYTF.

This clonotype has more than one count but fewer than ten. The chain uses TRBV5-1 and TRBJ2-2; 11 bases map to TRBD2. Germline V gives CDR1 SGHRS, CDR2 YFSETQ. The V segment lost 4 bases and the J segment 4 bases; nucleotides outside the gene matches: 6. This CDR3 is 16 amino acids long. The DNA of the CDR3 is TGCGCCAGCAGCCTTACTAGCGGGGGAGTCACCGGGGAGCTGTTTTTT. It encodes CASSLTSGGVTGELFF. The whole variable domain, filled in from reference TRBV5-1 and TRBJ2-2, reads KAGVTQTPRYLIKTRGQQVTLSCSPISGHRSVSWYQQTPGQGLQFLFEYFSETQRNKGNFPGRFSGRQFSNSRSEMNVSTLELGDSALYLCASSLTSGGVTGELFFGEGSRLTVL.

This clonotype was seen many times. The V call is TRBV3-1, the J call TRBJ1-4; tentatively, D is TRBD1 (6 bases). Germline-derived CDR1 and CDR2 are LGHDT and YNNKEL (reference sequence). V lost 1 base to trimming and J lost 4 bases, with 22 bases between them. This CDR3 region has 19 residues. The CDR3 region has the DNA TGTGCCAGCAGCCAAGTGTCCCAGGGGAACGGGGCCTTTAATGAAAAACTGTTTTTT. Translated, it gives CASSQVSQGNGAFNEKLFF. Full variable domain (rest looked up from reference TRBV3-1 and TRBJ1-4): DTAVSQTPKYLVTQMGNDKSIKCEQNLGHDTMYWYKQDSKKFLKIMFSYNNKELIINETVPNRFSPKSPDKAHLNLHINSLELGDSAVYFCASSQVSQGNGAFNEKLFFGSGTQLSVL.

This clonotype appeared many times. The chain joins TRBV30 to TRBJ2-3; D may be TRBD2 (5 bases). Germline V gene lookup returns CDR1 GTSNPN and CDR2 SVGIG (reference sequence). V lost 5 bases to trimming and J lost 6 bases, with 12 bases between them. The CDR3 has 12 amino acids. Written as DNA, the CDR3 is TGTGCCTGGCAGGCTAGCTCGGATACGCAGTATTTT. This sequence encodes CAWQASSDTQYF. Looking up the rest from reference TRBV30 and TRBJ2-3 gives the full variable domain: SQTIHQWPATLVQPVGSPLSLECTVEGTSNPNLYWYRQAAGRGLQLLFYSVGIGQISSEVPQNLSASRPQDRQFILSSKKLLLSDSGFYLCAWQASSDTQYFGPGTRLTVL.

The table lists this clonotype with many counts. The chain couples TRBV11-2 to TRBJ2-1; D possibly uses TRBD1 or TRBD2 (5 bases each). The V end was cut by 4 bases, the J end by 5 bases, with 18 bases between. The CDR3 is 16 residues long. CDR1 is SGHAT and CDR2 is FQNNGV in the germline V gene. The CDR3 loop reads CASSYDFSGANNEQFF. CDR3 coding DNA: TGTGCCAGCAGCTACGACTTCTCCGGGGCCAACAATGAGCAGTTCTTC.

This clonotype was seen at least ten times. V and J are TRBV9 and TRBJ2-2, with a tentative D call TRBD1 (6 bases). This CDR3 has 16 residues. Germline values: CDR1 SGDLS, CDR2 YYNGEE. Trimming took 0 bases from V and 0 from J, leaving 9 bases between them. In nucleotides, the CDR3 is TGTGCCAGCAGCGTAGGGGCAGGGGCGAACACCGGGGAGCTGTTTTTT. Translation: CASSVGAGANTGELFF.